This is a list of T cell receptor beta chains from one sample in a study of spatial heterogeneity in lung cancer. TCRdb called the 5' RACE reads again in MiXCR, with one record for every CDR3 protein. The data contain about 12,000 distinct CDR3 sequences, approximately 14% of them singletons. Sequencing was performed on PBMCs, taken at surgery. These receptors originate from a female donor with early-stage non-small cell lung cancer. The CDR3 runs from the conserved cysteine through the conserved F or W. Fields, in order: J gene, V gene, D gene, clone size, CDR3 DNA, CDR3 protein. D genes are given only for firm matches. The size of a clone is reported for some rows only, either as once, few or many, or as a class for expanded clones.

TRBJ2-1 TRBV7-8 TRBD2 many TGTGCCAGCAGCTTACTGGCGGGAGGCACCCCCCCACATGAGCAGTTCTTC CASSLLAGGTPPHEQFF
TRBJ2-3 TRBV20-1 - medium-sized TGCAGTGCTCGGGACAAGAGCACAGATACGCAGTATTTT CSARDKSTDTQYF
TRBJ1-2 TRBV4-1 - medium-sized TGCGCCAGCAGCCAACAATGGGCGGGGGGAGATGGCTACACCTTC CASSQQWAGGDGYTF
TRBJ2-1 TRBV20-1 - - TGCAGTGCTAACCGGGCCCCTAGCGCAGTCTCCTCCTACAATGAGCAGTTCTTC CSANRAPSAVSSYNEQFF
TRBJ1-5 TRBV20-1 - - TGCAGTGCCAAGACAGAAAGCAATCAGCCCCAGCATTTT CSAKTESNQPQHF
TRBJ2-2 TRBV12-3/TRBV12-4 TRBD1 few TGTGCCAGCAGTTTATCCGACAGGGCCGGGGAGCTGTTTTTT CASSLSDRAGELFF
TRBJ2-1 TRBV29-1 - few TGCAGCGTTGAGGCAGGGGTTCTCTACAATGAGCAGTTCTTC CSVEAGVLYNEQFF
TRBJ2-3 TRBV15 - - TGTGCCACCAGCCCAGGCACAGATACGCAGTATTTT CATSPGTDTQYF
TRBJ2-5 TRBV7-9 - - TGTGCCAGCAGCCTAATGCCCTCGACAGAGACCCAGTACTTC CASSLMPSTETQYF
TRBJ2-1 TRBV11-2 - many TGTGCCAGCAGCCCTCTGGACAAGAATTACAATGAGCAGTTCTTC CASSPLDKNYNEQFF
TRBJ2-5 TRBV7-6 - many TGTGCCAGCAGCTTATCGACCTCGAACCAAGAGACCCAGTACTTC CASSLSTSNQETQYF